This is a list of T cell receptor beta chains from one sample in a study of blood T cell repertoires in COVID-19. Profiling relied on immunoSEQ multiplex PCR, and the TCRdb table lists in-frame clones only, not all of them. The data contain roughly 210,000 clones, about nine tenths of them seen just once; the ten biggest clones take up 5.5% to 8.5%. The specimen was PBMCs or T cells enriched from blood (not recorded which). These TCRs come from a man aged 30-40 years in a cohort exposed to, infected with or recovered from COVID-19 (not recorded which). Both conserved end residues are part of each CDR3.

v_call: TRBV4-3
j_call: TRBJ1-6
cdr3_length: 16
cdr3_aa: CASSRALGDYNSPLHF

v_call: TRBV11-2
j_call: TRBJ2-1
cdr3_length: 15
cdr3_aa: CASSQQGRRGDEQFF

v_call: TRBV7-6
j_call: TRBJ2-1
cdr3_length: 16
cdr3_aa: CASLAGSGSSYNEQFF

v_call: TRBV19
j_call: TRBJ2-3
cdr3_length: 16
cdr3_aa: CASSIGGSGLGDTQYF

v_call: TRBV7-9
j_call: TRBJ2-1
cdr3_length: 16
cdr3_aa: CASSSPGGTANNEQFF

v_call: TRBV21-1
j_call: TRBJ2-7
cdr3_length: 8
cdr3_aa: CARQKQYF

v_call: TRBV12-5
j_call: TRBJ2-6
cdr3_length: 13
cdr3_aa: CASGLSGANVLTF

v_call: TRBV5-4
j_call: TRBJ2-7
cdr3_length: 14
cdr3_aa: CASSLPSQGYEQYF

v_call: TRBV10-1
j_call: TRBJ2-7
cdr3_length: 16
cdr3_aa: CASSDLGLAGVGEQYF

v_call: TRBV7-3
j_call: TRBJ2-6
cdr3_length: 15
cdr3_aa: CASSLQGAGANVLTF

v_call: TRBV6-4
j_call: TRBJ1-1
cdr3_length: 10
cdr3_aa: CAIDGTKAFF

v_call: TRBV19
j_call: TRBJ2-7
cdr3_length: 12
cdr3_aa: CASSAGSYEQYF

v_call: TRBV7-2
j_call: TRBJ1-4
cdr3_length: 15
cdr3_aa: CASSLSQGGGEKLFF

v_call: TRBV6-5
j_call: TRBJ1-5
cdr3_length: 14
cdr3_aa: CASRRRTANQPQHF

v_call: TRBV28
j_call: TRBJ1-1
cdr3_length: 14
cdr3_aa: CASSDRGLNTEAFF

v_call: TRBV5-5
j_call: TRBJ2-1
cdr3_length: 11
cdr3_aa: CASSVAGGTFF

v_call: TRBV10-2
j_call: TRBJ2-7
cdr3_length: 13
cdr3_aa: CASSRAGAGEQYF

v_call: TRBV9
j_call: TRBJ1-2
cdr3_length: 15
cdr3_aa: CASSPRTAFTDGYTF

v_call: TRBV5-5
j_call: TRBJ1-5
cdr3_length: 13
cdr3_aa: CASSPGGNQPQHF

v_call: TRBV14
j_call: TRBJ2-7
cdr3_length: 15
cdr3_aa: CASSQAPQGWGEQYF

v_call: TRBV19
j_call: TRBJ1-5
cdr3_length: 16
cdr3_aa: CASRGQSMFSNQPQHF

v_call: TRBV20-1
j_call: TRBJ2-1
cdr3_length: 15
cdr3_aa: CSASGRLSSYNEQFF

v_call: TRBV3-1/TRBV3-2
j_call: TRBJ1-5
cdr3_length: 16
cdr3_aa: CASSLWAPSGGQPQHF

v_call: TRBV7-3
j_call: TRBJ2-6
cdr3_length: 21
cdr3_aa: CASSLFAASGRASSGANVLTF